This T cell receptor (beta chain) is from a study of blood T cells in healthy people across ages. Findings and caveats of the study: It was not known whether donors were CMV positive (a possible confounder of expanded clonotype changes).

Using a J-beta primer mix together with a sample-barcoded 5' primer, a second PCR was run for roughly 6 to 12 cycles. A template-switch adaptor containing 12 random nucleotides labeled each cDNA molecule. TCRdb used MiXCR to reprocess the 5' RACE reads, holding one entry per CDR3 protein. The table has about 570,000 distinct CDR3 sequences, 27% seen once. This clonotype was counted once. Its antigen is not identified. Sample donors were healthy Caucasian individuals that came from Russia, aged about 6 to 100. The extraction recovered at least 6 micrograms of total RNA per sample. Germline lookup yields CDR1 SQVTM and CDR2 ANQGSEA. The CDR3 runs 11 residues.

The receptor was isolated from a woman aged 70-85 years in good health. The specimen was blood. The chain joins TRBV29-1 to TRBJ2-1; D unclear. TRBJ2-5 matches the DNA end more closely, so the J call is doubtful. This CDR3 is CSSRSAQTQYF. CDR3 DNA sequence: TGCAGCTCCCGATCAGCCCAGACCCAGTACTTC.